Listed below are T cell receptor beta chains from one sample, sequenced in a study of cytomegalovirus exposure and HLA in healthy donors. This table comes from immunoSEQ multiplex PCR, and its TCRdb copy is limited to in-frame clones, with some not included. The profile shows more than 45,000 clones, 91% of them singletons. Source material: PBMCs. The receptors come from a woman in her 30s in good health and CMV-seronegative. Both conserved end residues are part of each CDR3. The D gene is left open where the match is weak. The size field is filled for only some rows; it gives once, few, many or a size class.

j_call: TRBJ1-2
d_call: TRBD1
v_call: TRBV6-5
clone_size: .
cdr3_nt: TGTGCCAGCATCAAAGGACAGGGCGGCGGCTACACCTTC
cdr3_aa: CASIKGQGGGYTF

j_call: TRBJ2-5
d_call: TRBD2
v_call: TRBV7-9
clone_size: .
cdr3_nt: TGTGCCAGCATCCCTCAGGGCGCGGGAGTGGGTATAGAGACCCAGTACTTC
cdr3_aa: CASIPQGAGVGIETQYF

j_call: TRBJ1-4
d_call: TRBD1
v_call: TRBV7-9
clone_size: .
cdr3_nt: TGTGCCAGCAGCCCCTCGACAGGGGCTTTTACTAATGAAAAACTGTTTTTT
cdr3_aa: CASSPSTGAFTNEKLFF

j_call: TRBJ2-3
d_call: .
v_call: TRBV9
clone_size: .
cdr3_nt: TGTGCCAGCAGTTACAGGGAGTTCTCAGATACGCAGTATTTT
cdr3_aa: CASSYREFSDTQYF

j_call: TRBJ2-3
d_call: TRBD2
v_call: TRBV28
clone_size: .
cdr3_nt: TGTGCCAGCAACGCACTAGCGGCTAGCACAGATACGCAGTATTTT
cdr3_aa: CASNALAASTDTQYF

j_call: TRBJ2-7
d_call: TRBD2
v_call: TRBV2
clone_size: .
cdr3_nt: TGTGCCAGCAGTTGGACTAGCGGTACCTACGAGCAGTACTTC
cdr3_aa: CASSWTSGTYEQYF

j_call: TRBJ2-1
d_call: .
v_call: TRBV5-3
clone_size: .
cdr3_nt: TGTGCCAGCAGCCAAGATCAACCCGGGAATGAGCAGTTCTTC
cdr3_aa: CASSQDQPGNEQFF

j_call: TRBJ2-7
d_call: .
v_call: TRBV6-6
clone_size: .
cdr3_nt: TGTGCCAGCAGGTGGCAAGCCGGGTCCTCCTACGAGCAGTACTTC
cdr3_aa: CASRWQAGSSYEQYF

j_call: TRBJ2-1
d_call: .
v_call: TRBV7-2
clone_size: once
cdr3_nt: TGTGCCAGCAGCTTAGGTGTGATAGCGGCCATTAATGAGCAGTTCTTC
cdr3_aa: CASSLGVIAAINEQFF

j_call: TRBJ1-1
d_call: .
v_call: TRBV27
clone_size: .
cdr3_nt: TGTGCCAGCACCGGGTGGGGAGCCGGGGCTTTCTTT
cdr3_aa: CASTGWGAGAFF

j_call: TRBJ2-5
d_call: TRBD1
v_call: TRBV7-2
clone_size: .
cdr3_nt: TGTGCCAGCAGCGCAGTGACAGGGATCGAGACCCAGTACTTC
cdr3_aa: CASSAVTGIETQYF

j_call: TRBJ1-1
d_call: .
v_call: TRBV6-5
clone_size: .
cdr3_nt: TGTGCCAGCAGTAACGGAAGGAGGACTGAAGCTTTCTTT
cdr3_aa: CASSNGRRTEAFF

j_call: TRBJ1-2
d_call: .
v_call: TRBV5-1
clone_size: .
cdr3_nt: TGCGCCAGCAGCTTGGGGGTCCCCCCTATCTCTTTCGGCGGAGACTATGGCTACACCTTC
cdr3_aa: CASSLGVPPISFGGDYGYTF

j_call: TRBJ1-3
d_call: .
v_call: TRBV15
clone_size: .
cdr3_nt: TGTGCCACCAGCAGAGATAGTGGTCTTTCCTCTGGAAACACCATATATTTT
cdr3_aa: CATSRDSGLSSGNTIYF

j_call: TRBJ1-4
d_call: .
v_call: TRBV19
clone_size: .
cdr3_nt: TGTGCCAGTAGTACCGAAGAGGAAAAACTGTTTTTT
cdr3_aa: CASSTEEEKLFF

j_call: TRBJ2-1
d_call: TRBD2
v_call: TRBV5-1
clone_size: .
cdr3_nt: TGCGCCAGCAGCCAAGGACTAGCGGGAGTCAATGAGCAGTTCTTC
cdr3_aa: CASSQGLAGVNEQFF

j_call: TRBJ2-1
d_call: .
v_call: TRBV7-2
clone_size: .
cdr3_nt: TGTGCCAGCAGCTCCTTGAGACTAGGGGCCTCAATGCAGTTCTTC
cdr3_aa: CASSSLRLGASMQFF

j_call: TRBJ2-7
d_call: .
v_call: TRBV2
clone_size: .
cdr3_nt: TGTGCCAGCAATTTGGGACTTACAACCTACGAGCAGTACTTC
cdr3_aa: CASNLGLTTYEQYF

j_call: TRBJ2-3
d_call: .
v_call: TRBV7-6
clone_size: few
cdr3_nt: TGTGCCAGCAGCTTCGGGTTGTCTAGCACAGATACGCAGTATTTT
cdr3_aa: CASSFGLSSTDTQYF

j_call: TRBJ1-2
d_call: TRBD1
v_call: TRBV28
clone_size: .
cdr3_nt: TGTGCCAGCAGTTACGGGACAGGAAACTATGGCTACACCTTC
cdr3_aa: CASSYGTGNYGYTF

j_call: TRBJ2-2
d_call: TRBD2
v_call: TRBV5-1
clone_size: .
cdr3_nt: TGCGCCAGCAGCTTGGGACGACTAGCGGGAGGGCCTGGAACCGGGGAGCTGTTTTTT
cdr3_aa: CASSLGRLAGGPGTGELFF

j_call: TRBJ2-7
d_call: .
v_call: TRBV10-3
clone_size: .
cdr3_nt: TGTGCCATCAGGGACGGGCCGGGGTCCTACGAGCAGTACTTC
cdr3_aa: CAIRDGPGSYEQYF

j_call: TRBJ1-2
d_call: .
v_call: TRBV10-3
clone_size: .
cdr3_nt: TGTGCCATCGGTGGAGCTAACTATGGCTACACCTTC
cdr3_aa: CAIGGANYGYTF

j_call: TRBJ2-5
d_call: TRBD1
v_call: TRBV27
clone_size: .
cdr3_nt: TGTGCCAGCAGTCTCGGCGGCAGGGGGCGGGAGACCCAGTACTTC
cdr3_aa: CASSLGGRGRETQYF

j_call: TRBJ2-4
d_call: TRBD1
v_call: TRBV9
clone_size: .
cdr3_nt: TGTGCCAGCAGCGGACCGACAGGGGGCAAGGACATTCAGTACTTC
cdr3_aa: CASSGPTGGKDIQYF

j_call: TRBJ2-7
d_call: .
v_call: TRBV30
clone_size: .
cdr3_nt: TGTGCCTGGAGCGTCCCAGCGAGGGAGCAGTACTTC
cdr3_aa: CAWSVPAREQYF

j_call: TRBJ2-3
d_call: .
v_call: TRBV7-9
clone_size: .
cdr3_nt: TGTGCCAGCAGCTCAGGACAGGGCGGGGGAGATACGCAGTATTTT
cdr3_aa: CASSSGQGGGDTQYF

j_call: TRBJ1-2
d_call: TRBD1
v_call: TRBV7-9
clone_size: .
cdr3_nt: TGTGCCAGCACCACTATCCGGGACAGGGACTCCTATGGCTACACCTTC
cdr3_aa: CASTTIRDRDSYGYTF

j_call: TRBJ2-7
d_call: .
v_call: TRBV29-1
clone_size: .
cdr3_nt: TGCAGCGCTAAGGACGGGGGGCTCTACGAGCAGTACTTC
cdr3_aa: CSAKDGGLYEQYF

j_call: TRBJ2-4
d_call: TRBD2
v_call: TRBV10-1
clone_size: .
cdr3_nt: TGCGCCAGCAGTGAGGGCGGGAGCCCTAACATTCAGTACTTC
cdr3_aa: CASSEGGSPNIQYF

j_call: TRBJ2-5
d_call: .
v_call: TRBV18
clone_size: .
cdr3_nt: TGTGCCAGCTCACCACTTGGCCAGCGGAGAGAGACCCAGTACTTC
cdr3_aa: CASSPLGQRRETQYF

j_call: TRBJ1-1
d_call: TRBD1
v_call: TRBV9
clone_size: .
cdr3_nt: TGTGCCAGCAGCGGGACAGGGATGAACACTGAAGCTTTCTTT
cdr3_aa: CASSGTGMNTEAFF